Below are 30 T cell receptor beta chains sequenced from a single sample in a study of blood T cell repertoires in COVID-19. Assay: immunoSEQ multiplex PCR; the TCRdb copy retains only in-frame clones and omits some. The sample has some 87,000 clones; approximately 86% are singletons. Sample: peripheral blood. These receptors were taken from a woman in her 70s with active or convalescent COVID-19.

The genes are TRBV20-1 and TRBJ1-1; the D gene is possibly TRBD1 (5 bases). The CDR3 totals 11 residues. Trimming took 6 bases from V and 3 from J, leaving 8 bases between them. The V gene's germline CDR1 is DFQATT and CDR2 SNEGSKA (reference sequence). The CDR3 sequence is CSAEGDTEAFF. The CDR3 DNA reads as TGCAGTGCAGAAGGGGACACTGAAGCTTTCTTT.

The CDR3 sequence: CASSLSQGAYGYTF. The CDR3 region has the DNA TGCGCCAGCAGCTTGTCACAGGGGGCCTATGGCTACACCTTC. This chain connects TRBV5-1 to TRBJ1-2; 9 bases align to TRBD1. Germline lookup yields CDR1 SGHRS and CDR2 YFSETQ. CDR3 length equals 14 residues. The trim removed 1 base at V and 4 bases at J, leaving 2 bases unmatched.

The chain links TRBV7-2 to TRBJ1-2; 10 bases line up with TRBD1. The CDR3 is 15 amino acids. The J segment lost 4 bases and the V segment lost 4 bases, leaving 6 bases of the junction unmatched. From germline, CDR1 is SGHTA and CDR2 FQGNSA. CDR3 sequence (DNA): TGTGCCAGCAGCTACTCGACAGGGGGCGGCTATGGCTACACCTTC. Amino acid sequence: CASSYSTGGGYGYTF.

This rearrangement joins TRBV12-3 or TRBV12-4 to TRBJ2-6; no firm D call. This CDR3 region has 13 residues. The V gene lost 10 bases and the J gene lost 4 bases, with 11 bases spanning the gap. The CDR3 nucleotides are TGTGCCATCAACTGGGCGGGGGCCAACGTCCTGACTTTC. It translates to CAINWAGANVLTF.

V gene TRBV19 combines with J gene TRBJ1-5; the D is unclear. Trimming cost V 7 bases and J 0 bases, with 13 bases left between them. Germline V gives CDR1 LNHDA, CDR2 SQIVND (reference sequence). The CDR3 covers 15 residues. The CDR3 coding sequence is TGTGCCAGTACCTCCCTCGACATTAGCAATCAGCCCCAGCATTTT. This sequence encodes CASTSLDISNQPQHF.

This clone has a single count. The rearrangement links TRBV7-9 to TRBJ2-7, with D perhaps TRBD1 (5 bases). V lost 1 base and J lost 4, with 17 bases in between. Germline assignment: CDR1 SEHNR and CDR2 FQNEAQ (reference sequence). The length of the CDR3 is 16 residues. CDR3 loop: CASSLEAGLGKYEQYF. As DNA, the CDR3 is TGTGCCAGCAGCTTAGAGGCAGGGCTGGGGAAATACGAGCAGTACTTC.

The chain couples TRBV20-1 to TRBJ2-1; 7 positions match TRBD2. J lost 2 bases, V lost 3 bases, and 4 bases had no gene match. The CDR3 length is 14 residues. The germline gives CDR1 DFQATT, CDR2 SNEGSKA (reference sequence). CDR3 protein: CSASPGGPYNEQFF. DNA of the CDR3: TGCAGTGCTAGTCCGGGGGGACCCTACAATGAGCAGTTCTTC.

The gene calls are TRBV2 and TRBJ1-2, with unresolved D. Trimming took 3 bases from V and 4 from J, leaving 6 bases between them. Germline V lookup: CDR1 SNHLY, CDR2 FYNNEI. The CDR3 extends over 12 amino acids. This CDR3 is CASSERSYGYTF. The CDR3 region has the DNA TGTGCCAGCAGTGAGAGGAGCTATGGCTACACCTTC.

The chain links TRBV5-5 to TRBJ1-4; D remains unclear. The CDR3 contains 14 residues. Trimming left V 3 bases short and J 6 bases short, with 12 bases between. Germline CDR1 and CDR2: SGHKS and YYEKEE (reference sequence). The CDR3 DNA reads as TGTGCCAGCAGCTCGCAATACTTTTATGAAAAACTGTTTTTT. Amino acid sequence: CASSSQYFYEKLFF.

This chain connects TRBV7-8 to TRBJ2-1; D is perhaps TRBD1 (5 bases). The CDR3 has 13 amino acids. V lost 6 bases and J lost 5, with 11 bases in between. Germline V gives CDR1 SGHVS, CDR2 FQNEAQ. CDR3 amino acids: CASSSDRNNEQFF. The CDR3 nucleotides are TGTGCCAGCAGTTCCGACAGAAACAATGAGCAGTTCTTC.

This rearrangement joins TRBV18 to TRBJ1-1; 7 nucleotides line up with TRBD1. The CDR3 has 13 residues. With 4 bases clipped from V and 3 bases from J, the junction kept 2 bases outside the gene matches. The germline CDR1 and CDR2 sequences are KGHSH and LQKENI. This CDR3 reads CASSRQGDTEAFF. Written as DNA, the CDR3 is TGTGCCAGCTCACGACAGGGTGACACTGAAGCTTTCTTT.

This clone appeared a few times. The chain is built from TRBV5-1 and TRBJ2-7; 9 nucleotides agree with TRBD1. Per the germline V gene, CDR1 is SGHRS and CDR2 is YFSETQ. V was pared by 0 bases and J by 6 bases, with 7 bases of the junction left unmatched. This CDR3 has 15 residues. The CDR3 loop is CASSLVPGQGSEQYF. For the CDR3, the DNA is TGCGCCAGCAGCTTGGTTCCGGGACAGGGATCCGAGCAGTACTTC.

The CDR3 bases are TGTGCATATCAGACAGGGGCTTCCTATGGCTACACCTTC. The encoded protein is CAYQTGASYGYTF. The rearrangement links TRBV28 to TRBJ1-2; 8 nucleotides agree with TRBD1. The CDR3 extends over 13 amino acids. The V gene's germline CDR1 is MDHEN and CDR2 SYDVKM.

CDR3 nucleotide sequence: TGCAGTGCCCCGAGAGCCGATGAGCAGTTCTTC. Translation gives CSAPRADEQFF. The chain joins TRBV20-1 to TRBJ2-1; D call uncertain. V lost 6 bases and J lost 8, with 11 bases in between. The CDR3 has 11 residues. Germline V lookup: CDR1 DFQATT, CDR2 SNEGSKA (reference sequence).

The chain links TRBV18 to TRBJ1-3; D ambiguous. The CDR3 consists of 15 residues. Germline loops: CDR1 KGHSH, CDR2 LQKENI. Trimming stripped 3 bases from V and 0 bases from J, with 9 bases between. This CDR3 is CASSPGGFSGNTIYF. Here the CDR3 DNA reads TGTGCCAGCTCACCGGGAGGGTTCTCTGGAAACACCATATATTTT.

V usage is TRBV5-1 and J usage is TRBJ2-7; 11 bases line up with TRBD2. CDR1 and CDR2 from the germline V gene are SGHRS and YFSETQ. V was clipped by 1 base and J by 7 bases; unmatched bases: 7. This CDR3 has 15 residues. CDR3 nucleotides: TGCGCCAGCAGCTTGTCCCTAGCGGGGGGTTCTGAGCAGTACTTC. Its protein is CASSLSLAGGSEQYF.

The CDR3 is CASSWSTFTDTQYF. In DNA form, the CDR3 reads TGCGCCAGCAGCTGGAGCACCTTCACAGATACGCAGTATTTT. V is TRBV5-1 and J is TRBJ2-3; D not resolved. Trimming shortened V by 3 bases and J by 2 bases, and 10 bases separated the two germline ends. The CDR3 has 14 amino acids. Germline V gene sequence: CDR1 SGHRS, CDR2 YFSETQ.

This clone occurred once. The chain has TRBV5-1 and TRBJ1-3; TRBD1 aligns across 10 bases. CDR1 is SGHRS, CDR2 YFSETQ, per germline. Trimming removed 4 bases from V and 1 base from J; junction bases left unmatched: 8. The CDR3 consists of 17 residues. The CDR3 loop is CASSRGTGEGSGNTIYF. For the CDR3, the DNA is TGCGCCAGCAGCCGCGGGACAGGGGAAGGGTCTGGAAACACCATATATTTT.

This clone was seen only once. CDR3 nucleotides: TGCGCCAGCAGCTTGAGGGACTCCGGCAACGAGCAGTACTTC. Protein: CASSLRDSGNEQYF. This chain connects TRBV5-1 to TRBJ2-7; tentative D call: TRBD2 (6 bases). CDR3 length: 14 amino acids. CDR1 and CDR2 from the germline V gene are SGHRS and YFSETQ. Between the trimmed V and J ends, which lost 1 base and 5 bases, there was a span of 13 bases.

This rearrangement joins TRBV6-2 or TRBV6-3 to TRBJ1-2; D gene uncertain. CDR1 and CDR2 (germline): MNHEY, SVGEGT. V was pared by 5 bases and J by 7 bases, with 17 bases between. The CDR3 spans 14 residues. The CDR3 loop is CASSGIGSPFGYTF. As DNA, the CDR3 is TGTGCCAGCAGTGGGATCGGGAGCCCTTTTGGCTACACCTTC.

The chain recombines TRBV7-2 with TRBJ1-4; 10 nucleotides match TRBD1. The CDR3 is made up of 16 amino acids. The germline CDR1 and CDR2 sequences are SGHTA and FQGNSA. The V gene end was trimmed by 4 bases and the J gene end by 6 bases; junction bases not matched to a gene: 8. The CDR3 coding sequence is TGTGCCAGCAGCTCCCAACGGACAGGGGGGTATGAAAAACTGTTTTTT. Residues: CASSSQRTGGYEKLFF.

The rearrangement uses TRBV6-5 and TRBJ2-7; 10 bases are shared with TRBD2. Trimming at V came to 5 bases and at J to 0 bases, leaving 4 bases not matched to a gene. The CDR3 runs to 15 residues. Germline V gives CDR1 MNHEY, CDR2 SVGAGI. CDR3 in amino acids: CASSQRLAGSYEQYF. The CDR3 DNA reads as TGTGCCAGCAGTCAACGACTAGCGGGCTCCTACGAGCAGTACTTC.

V gene TRBV5-6 combines with J gene TRBJ2-7; no clear D. CDR1 is SGHDT and CDR2 is YYEEEE in the germline V gene. The CDR3 runs to 12 residues. V lost 0 bases, J lost 2 bases, and 3 bases lay in between. In DNA, the CDR3 is TGTGCCAGCAGCTTGGCAGCCTACGAGCAGTACTTC. This encodes CASSLAAYEQYF.

This chain's CDR3 is CASSLMAAGGYTF. CDR3 nucleotides: TGTGCCAGCAGCTTGATGGCGGCGGGGGGCTACACCTTC. The chain links TRBV7-2 to TRBJ1-2; D not resolved. The CDR3 runs 13 residues. Looked up from germline, CDR1 is SGHTA and CDR2 is FQGNSA. V lost 3 bases to trimming and J lost 8 bases, with 13 bases between them.

The rearrangement joins TRBV7-2 to TRBJ2-7, with 11 positions matching TRBD1. Germline V lookup: CDR1 SGHTA, CDR2 FQGNSA. The CDR3 sequence is 14 residues long. J was trimmed by 3 bases and V by 7 bases; bases with no gene match: 5. DNA of the CDR3: TGTGCCAGCACCCCGGACAGGGGGCTCTACGAGCAGTACTTC. Its protein product is CASTPDRGLYEQYF.

The table lists this clone with a count of one. The rearrangement uses TRBV7-2 and TRBJ2-2, with 14 bases that match TRBD2. The V gene end was trimmed by 5 bases and the J gene end by 7 bases; junction bases not matched to a gene: 3. The CDR3 sequence is 15 residues long. Germline lookup yields CDR1 SGHTA and CDR2 FQGNSA. This CDR3 reads CASSGTSGGGGELFF. The CDR3 DNA reads TGTGCCAGCAGCGGGACTAGCGGGGGAGGCGGGGAGCTGTTTTTT.

A single count supports this clone. The chain carries TRBV7-2 and TRBJ2-1; 8 nucleotides align to TRBD2. The CDR3 has 18 residues. The germline V gene encodes CDR1 SGHTA and CDR2 FQGNSA. The V segment lost 2 bases and the J segment 0 bases; nucleotides outside the gene matches: 9. CDR3 in amino acids: CASSLFGRRGDSYNEQFF. CDR3 sequence (DNA): TGTGCCAGCAGCTTATTCGGGAGGCGGGGGGACTCCTACAATGAGCAGTTCTTC.

The chain carries TRBV19 and TRBJ1-1; 12 bases are shared with TRBD1. The junction had 13 bases not matched to a gene; V was cut back by 5 bases and J by 6 bases. Germline CDR1 reads LNHDA; CDR2 reads SQIVND (reference sequence). This CDR3 has 17 residues. CDR3 region: CASSPSPGTGGGAEAFF. The CDR3, as DNA: TGTGCCAGTAGTCCAAGTCCCGGGACAGGGGGCGGTGCTGAAGCTTTCTTT.

This clone was recorded only once. This chain connects TRBV5-1 to TRBJ2-5; TRBD1 matches 8 bases. This CDR3 is built from 14 residues. Per germline, CDR1 SGHRS and CDR2 YFSETQ. V shed 4 bases, J shed 1 base, and the junction held 3 bases outside the gene matches. CDR3 loop: CASSRQGFQETQYF. The CDR3 DNA sequence: TGCGCCAGCAGCCGACAGGGGTTCCAAGAGACCCAGTACTTC.

V is TRBV7-2 and J is TRBJ2-1; 8 nucleotides line up with TRBD2. Germline CDR1 SGHTA, CDR2 FQGNSA. The CDR3 length is 15 residues. The ends lost 1 base at V and 6 bases at J; junction bases unmatched: 5. CDR3 residues: CASSLGGLGGNEQFF. CDR3 in DNA: TGTGCCAGCAGCTTAGGGGGACTAGGTGGCAATGAGCAGTTCTTC.